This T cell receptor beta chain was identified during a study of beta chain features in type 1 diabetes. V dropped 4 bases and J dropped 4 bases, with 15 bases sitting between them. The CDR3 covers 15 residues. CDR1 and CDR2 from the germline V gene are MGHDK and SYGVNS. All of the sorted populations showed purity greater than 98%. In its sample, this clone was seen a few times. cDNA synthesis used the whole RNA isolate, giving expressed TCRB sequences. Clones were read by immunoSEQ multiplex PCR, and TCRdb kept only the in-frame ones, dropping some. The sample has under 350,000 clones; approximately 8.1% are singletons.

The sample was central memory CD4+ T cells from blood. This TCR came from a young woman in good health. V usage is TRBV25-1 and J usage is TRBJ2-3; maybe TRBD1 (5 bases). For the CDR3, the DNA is TGTGCCAGCAGTGGGGGAAGGGGCTGGGCAGATACGCAGTATTTT. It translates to CASSGGRGWADTQYF. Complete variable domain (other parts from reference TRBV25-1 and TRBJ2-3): EADIYQTPRYLVIGTGKKITLECSQTMGHDKMYWYQQDPGMELHLIHYSYGVNSTEKGDLSSESTVSRIRTEHFPLTLESARPSHTSQYLCASSGGRGWADTQYFGPGTRLTVL.